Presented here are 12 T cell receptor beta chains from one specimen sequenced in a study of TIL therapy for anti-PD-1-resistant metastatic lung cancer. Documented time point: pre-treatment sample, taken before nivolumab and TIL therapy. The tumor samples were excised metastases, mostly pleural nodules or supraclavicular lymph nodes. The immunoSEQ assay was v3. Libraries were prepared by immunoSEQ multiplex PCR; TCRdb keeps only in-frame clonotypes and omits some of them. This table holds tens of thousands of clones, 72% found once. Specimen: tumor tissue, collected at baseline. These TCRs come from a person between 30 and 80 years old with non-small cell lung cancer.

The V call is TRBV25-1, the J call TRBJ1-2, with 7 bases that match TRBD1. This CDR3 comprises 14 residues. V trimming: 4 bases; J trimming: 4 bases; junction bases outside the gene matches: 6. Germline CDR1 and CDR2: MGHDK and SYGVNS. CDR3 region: CASSGGGDVYGYTF. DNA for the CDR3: TGTGCCAGCAGTGGAGGGGGCGATGTCTATGGCTACACCTTC.

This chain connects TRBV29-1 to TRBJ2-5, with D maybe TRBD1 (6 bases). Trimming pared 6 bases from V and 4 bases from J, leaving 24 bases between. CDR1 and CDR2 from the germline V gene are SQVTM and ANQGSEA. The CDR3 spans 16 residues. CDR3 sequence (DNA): TGCAGCGTCCCGCCCCGAGGGACAACTGGGGGAGAGACCCAGTACTTC. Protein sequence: CSVPPRGTTGGETQYF.

CDR3 residues: CASSLGTANYGYTF. The CDR3 DNA reads TGTGCCAGCAGCTTAGGGACGGCCAACTATGGCTACACCTTC. The chain recombines TRBV11-3 with TRBJ1-2, with no clear D. The germline V gene encodes CDR1 SGHNT and CDR2 YENEEA. CDR3 length equals 14 residues. V was pared by 1 base and J by 2 bases, with 8 bases between.

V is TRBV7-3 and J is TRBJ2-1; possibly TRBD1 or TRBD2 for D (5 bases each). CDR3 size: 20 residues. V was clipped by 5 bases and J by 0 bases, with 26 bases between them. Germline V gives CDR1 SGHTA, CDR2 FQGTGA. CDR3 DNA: TGTGCCAGCAGCCCCCAACCCCTCAGGGAGCCCATATCCTCCTACAATGAGCAGTTCTTC. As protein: CASSPQPLREPISSYNEQFF.

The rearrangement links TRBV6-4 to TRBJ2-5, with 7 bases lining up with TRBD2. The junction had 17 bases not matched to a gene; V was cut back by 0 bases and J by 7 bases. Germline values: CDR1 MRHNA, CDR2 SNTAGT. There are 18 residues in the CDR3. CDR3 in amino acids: CASSDSSLGGNKIGTQYF. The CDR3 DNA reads TGTGCCAGCAGTGACTCGTCGCTGGGGGGGAACAAGATCGGGACCCAGTACTTC.

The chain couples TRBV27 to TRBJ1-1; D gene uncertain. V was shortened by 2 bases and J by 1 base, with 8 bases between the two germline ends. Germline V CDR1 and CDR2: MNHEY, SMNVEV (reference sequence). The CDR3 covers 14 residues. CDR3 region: CASSLKGTNTEAFF. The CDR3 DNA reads TGTGCCAGCAGTTTAAAGGGCACGAACACTGAAGCTTTCTTT.

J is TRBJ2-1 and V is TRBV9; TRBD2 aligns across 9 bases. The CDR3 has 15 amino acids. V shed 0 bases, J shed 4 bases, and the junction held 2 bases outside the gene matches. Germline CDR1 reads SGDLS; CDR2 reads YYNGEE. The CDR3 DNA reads TGTGCCAGCAGCGTAGGCGGGGGGGCTTACAATGAGCAGTTCTTC. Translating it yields CASSVGGGAYNEQFF.

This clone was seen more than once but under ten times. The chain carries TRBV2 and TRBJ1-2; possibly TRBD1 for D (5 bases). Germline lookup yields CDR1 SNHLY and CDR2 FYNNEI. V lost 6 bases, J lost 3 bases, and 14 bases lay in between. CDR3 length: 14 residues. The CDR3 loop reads CASSAQGWDYGYTF. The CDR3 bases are TGTGCCAGCAGCGCTCAGGGTTGGGACTATGGCTACACCTTC.

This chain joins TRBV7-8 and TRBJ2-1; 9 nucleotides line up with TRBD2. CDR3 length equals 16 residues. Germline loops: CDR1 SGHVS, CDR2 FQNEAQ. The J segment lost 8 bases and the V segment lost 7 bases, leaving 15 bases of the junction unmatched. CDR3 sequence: CASTTLLAGIGDEQFF. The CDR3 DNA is TGTGCCAGCACCACACTTCTAGCGGGGATTGGGGATGAGCAGTTCTTC.

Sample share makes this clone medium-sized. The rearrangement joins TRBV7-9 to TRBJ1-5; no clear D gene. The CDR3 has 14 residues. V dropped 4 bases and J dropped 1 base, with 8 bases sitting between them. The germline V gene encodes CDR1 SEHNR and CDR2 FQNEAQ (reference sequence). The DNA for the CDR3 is TGTGCCAGCAGCTCATGGGAAAGCAATCAGCCCCAGCATTTT. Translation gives CASSSWESNQPQHF. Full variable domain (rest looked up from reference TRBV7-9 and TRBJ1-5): DTGVSQNPRHKITKRGQNVTFRCDPISEHNRLYWYRQTLGQGPEFLTYFQNEAQLEKSRLLSDRFSAERPKGSFSTLEIQRTEQGDSAMYLCASSSWESNQPQHFGDGTRLSIL.

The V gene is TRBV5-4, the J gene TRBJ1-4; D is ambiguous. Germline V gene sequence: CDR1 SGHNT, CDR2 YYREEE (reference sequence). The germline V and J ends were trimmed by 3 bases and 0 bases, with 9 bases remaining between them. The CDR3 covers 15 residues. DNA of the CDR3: TGTGCCAGCAGCTACGCAGGTGCAACTAATGAAAAACTGTTTTTT. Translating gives CASSYAGATNEKLFF.

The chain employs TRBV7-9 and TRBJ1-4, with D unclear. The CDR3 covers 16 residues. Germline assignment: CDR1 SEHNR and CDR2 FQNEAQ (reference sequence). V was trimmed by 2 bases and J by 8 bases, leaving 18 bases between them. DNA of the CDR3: TGTGCCAGCAGCTTAAGCCTGGGAGCTGTTTGGGAAAAACTGTTTTTT. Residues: CASSLSLGAVWEKLFF.